This section outlines one T cell receptor beta chain sequence together with its context. This entry is derived from a study of blood T cell repertoires in COVID-19. Study details: Researchers got acute and convalescent COVID-19 samples from the United States, Italy and Spain. PBMCs, B-cell-depleted T cells, or T cells provided the cDNA or gDNA that made up the material.

With V trimmed by 6 bases and J by 5 bases, 11 bases remained unmatched. This CDR3 has 15 residues. Germline-derived CDR1 and CDR2 are SQVTM and ANQGSEA. Original analysis: Scientists estimated how many nucleated cells there were by amplifying reference gene primers. This table comes from immunoSEQ multiplex PCR, and its TCRdb copy is limited to in-frame clones, with some not included. The D gene and trimming were derived from the DNA, and the V and J assignments and clone size from that table. The profile shows 150,000 to 200,000 clones, around nine tenths of them singletons. Sample: peripheral blood. This chain uses TRBV29-1 with TRBJ2-2; 8 bases line up with TRBD1. The TCR originated in a man aged 18 to 29 with active or convalescent COVID-19. The CDR3 bases are TGCAGCGTAAAGTCTCCAGGACAGGGAACCGGGGAGCTGTTTTTT. This translates into CSVKSPGQGTGELFF.